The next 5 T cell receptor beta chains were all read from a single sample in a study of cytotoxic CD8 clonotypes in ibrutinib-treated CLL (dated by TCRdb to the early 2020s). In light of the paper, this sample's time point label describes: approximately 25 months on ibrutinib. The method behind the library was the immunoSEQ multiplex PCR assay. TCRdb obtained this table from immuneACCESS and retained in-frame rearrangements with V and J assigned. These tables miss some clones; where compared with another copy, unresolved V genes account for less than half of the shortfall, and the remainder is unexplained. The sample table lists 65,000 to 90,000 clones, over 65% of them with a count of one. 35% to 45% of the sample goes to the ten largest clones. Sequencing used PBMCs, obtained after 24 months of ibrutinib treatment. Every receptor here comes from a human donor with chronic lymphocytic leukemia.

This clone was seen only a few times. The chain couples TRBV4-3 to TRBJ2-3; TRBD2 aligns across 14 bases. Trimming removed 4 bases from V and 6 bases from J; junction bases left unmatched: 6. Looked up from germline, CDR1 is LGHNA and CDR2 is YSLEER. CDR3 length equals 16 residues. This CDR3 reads CASSLGTSGSGDTQYF. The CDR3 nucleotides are TGCGCCAGCAGCCTTGGGACTAGCGGGAGCGGGGATACGCAGTATTTT.

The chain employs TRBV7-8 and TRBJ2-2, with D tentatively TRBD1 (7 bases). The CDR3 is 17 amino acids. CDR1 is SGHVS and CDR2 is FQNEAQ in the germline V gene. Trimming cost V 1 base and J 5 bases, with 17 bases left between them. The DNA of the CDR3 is TGTGCCAGCAGCTTAGGAGGGGGCCCCGCGGGGACCGGGGAGCTGTTTTTT. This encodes CASSLGGGPAGTGELFF.

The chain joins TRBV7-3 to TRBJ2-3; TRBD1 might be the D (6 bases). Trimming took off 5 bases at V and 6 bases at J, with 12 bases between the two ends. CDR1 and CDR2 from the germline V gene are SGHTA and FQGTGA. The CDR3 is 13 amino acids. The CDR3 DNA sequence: TGTGCCAGCAGCCCAGGACAGTTCGATACGCAGTATTTT. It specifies CASSPGQFDTQYF.

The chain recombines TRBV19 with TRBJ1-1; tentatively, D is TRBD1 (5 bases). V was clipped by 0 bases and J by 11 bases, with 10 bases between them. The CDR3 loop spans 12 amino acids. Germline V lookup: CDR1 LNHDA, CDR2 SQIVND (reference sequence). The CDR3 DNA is TGTGCCAGTAGTATAGATCAGGGTGGCGCTTTCTTT. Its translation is CASSIDQGGAFF.

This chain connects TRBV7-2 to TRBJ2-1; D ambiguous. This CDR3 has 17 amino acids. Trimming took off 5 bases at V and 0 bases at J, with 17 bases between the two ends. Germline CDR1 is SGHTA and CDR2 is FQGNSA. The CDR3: CASSPVDLGFSYNEQFF. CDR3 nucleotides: TGTGCCAGCAGCCCCGTCGACTTGGGGTTCTCCTACAATGAGCAGTTCTTC.